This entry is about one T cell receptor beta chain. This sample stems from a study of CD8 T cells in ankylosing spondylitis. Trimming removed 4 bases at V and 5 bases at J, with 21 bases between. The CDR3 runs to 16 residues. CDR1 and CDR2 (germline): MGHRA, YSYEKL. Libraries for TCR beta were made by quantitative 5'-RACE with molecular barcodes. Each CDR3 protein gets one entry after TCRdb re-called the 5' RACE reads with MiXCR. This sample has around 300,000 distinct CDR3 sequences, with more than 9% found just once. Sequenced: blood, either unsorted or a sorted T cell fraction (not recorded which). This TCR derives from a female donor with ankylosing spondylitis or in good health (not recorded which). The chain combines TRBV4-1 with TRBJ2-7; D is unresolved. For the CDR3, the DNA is TGCGCCAGCAGCCGAGCGACCGACTCCTTACGGGACGAGCAGTACTTC. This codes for CASSRATDSLRDEQYF.